Listed below are T cell receptor beta chains from one sample, sequenced in a study of OX40 agonist ivuxolimab in advanced cancers. Using immunoSEQ multiplex PCR, the repertoire was profiled, and TCRdb retains in-frame clones only, with some absent. Of nearly 80,000 clones listed, about nine tenths are singletons. The specimen was CD4+ or CD8+ T cells sorted from blood, collected in a trial of the OX40 agonist ivuxolimab. The receptors here all came from an adult with an advanced solid tumor such as melanoma, head and neck, liver or kidney cancer. Each CDR3 is given with its conserved first and last residue. D genes are given only for firm matches. Only some rows state a clone size, as once, few, many or a class for expanded clones.

>TRBJ1-1|NA|17|TRBD1|TRBV5-6
CASSWGSGQRMNTEAFF
TGTGCCAGCAGCTGGGGATCGGGACAGCGGATGAACACTGAAGCTTTCTTT
>TRBJ1-5|NA|16|NA|TRBV5-4
CASSLTVRASNQPQHF
TGTGCCAGCAGCTTGACCGTCCGGGCTAGCAATCAGCCCCAGCATTTT
>TRBJ2-3|NA|15|NA|TRBV5-1
CASTDTGWPQDTQYF
TGCGCCAGCACCGATACAGGGTGGCCTCAAGATACGCAGTATTTT
>TRBJ1-5|NA|16|NA|TRBV10-3
CAISSGPQVTYQPQHF
TGTGCCATCAGTTCAGGGCCCCAAGTCACTTATCAGCCCCAGCATTTT
>TRBJ2-3|NA|16|TRBD2|TRBV4-2
CASSQGIAGASDTQYF
TGTGCCAGCAGCCAAGGTATAGCGGGCGCCTCAGATACGCAGTATTTT
>TRBJ2-7|NA|16|NA|TRBV6-5
CASSYSSDARGYEQYF
TGTGCCAGCAGTTACTCTTCGGACGCGCGGGGCTACGAGCAGTACTTC
>TRBJ2-7|NA|15|TRBD1|TRBV30
CAWSAGGQGLWEQYF
TGTGCCTGGAGTGCAGGGGGACAGGGTTTATGGGAGCAGTACTTC
>TRBJ1-1|NA|15|TRBD1|TRBV9
CASSTATGANTEAFF
TGTGCCAGCAGCACCGCGACAGGGGCTAACACTGAAGCTTTCTTT
>TRBJ2-2|NA|15|NA|TRBV7-7
CASSPTGTNTGELFF
TGTGCTAGCAGCCCGACCGGGACCAACACCGGGGAGCTGTTTTTT
>TRBJ2-4|NA|14|NA|TRBV28
CASSLHTSKNIQYF
TGTGCCAGCAGTTTGCACACCTCCAAAAACATTCAGTACTTC
>TRBJ1-1|NA|14|TRBD1|TRBV19
CASSIDFGDSEAFF
TGTGCCAGTAGTATAGATTTCGGGGACAGTGAAGCTTTCTTT
>TRBJ2-7|once|15|TRBD2|TRBV7-9
CASSSGVLAGDEQYF
TGTGCCAGCAGCTCTGGGGTTTTAGCGGGAGACGAGCAGTACTTC
>TRBJ2-1|NA|16|NA|TRBV7-8
CASSLERTPSYNEQFF
TGTGCCAGCAGCTTAGAGCGGACCCCCTCCTACAATGAGCAGTTCTTC
>TRBJ2-7|once|14|TRBD2|TRBV13
CASRTSGRASEQYF
TGTGCCAGCAGAACTAGCGGGAGGGCCTCCGAGCAGTACTTC
>TRBJ2-5|NA|13|TRBD2|TRBV7-8
CASSLGGFETQYF
TGTGCCAGCAGCTTGGGGGGGTTCGAGACCCAGTACTTC
>TRBJ2-1|NA|17|TRBD2|TRBV5-4
CASSMGLAEQSYNEQFF
TGTGCCAGCAGCATGGGACTAGCGGAGCAATCCTACAATGAGCAGTTCTTC
>TRBJ1-1|NA|13|NA|TRBV7-3
CASSKGGSPEAFF
TGTGCCAGCAGCAAGGGGGGGTCGCCTGAAGCTTTCTTT
>TRBJ2-5|NA|13|NA|TRBV29-1
CSVTRGVEETQYF
TGCAGCGTTACCCGGGGAGTGGAAGAGACCCAGTACTTC
>TRBJ2-1|NA|15|TRBD1|TRBV7-7
CASSRGQGDYNEQFF
TGTGCTAGCAGCAGGGGACAGGGAGACTACAATGAGCAGTTCTTC
>TRBJ1-1|NA|14|NA|TRBV19
CASSILPPNTEAFF
TGTGCCAGTAGTATTCTCCCGCCGAACACTGAAGCTTTCTTT
>TRBJ2-2|NA|14|NA|TRBV7-2
CASSPSGNTGELFF
TGTGCCAGCAGCCCCAGCGGGAACACCGGGGAGCTGTTTTTT
>TRBJ2-6|NA|20|TRBD1|TRBV10-3
CAISIPGDRATNTGANVLTF
TGTGCCATCAGCATTCCGGGGGACAGGGCCACCAATACTGGGGCCAACGTCCTGACTTTC
>TRBJ2-5|NA|13|TRBD2|TRBV5-1
CASSTSGTETQYF
TGCGCCAGCAGCACTAGCGGGACGGAGACCCAGTACTTC
>TRBJ1-2|NA|15|TRBD1|TRBV18
CASSPNSQGARGYTF
TGTGCCAGCTCACCAAACTCTCAGGGGGCTCGGGGCTACACCTTC
>TRBJ2-3|once|14|NA|TRBV15
CATSRDLGTDTQYF
TGTGCCACCAGCAGAGATTTGGGCACAGATACGCAGTATTTT
>TRBJ2-3|once|11|NA|TRBV11-2
CASSPQDTQYF
TGTGCCAGCAGCCCACAAGATACGCAGTATTTT
>TRBJ2-1|NA|16|TRBD2|TRBV19
CASSKSGSYSYNEQFF
TGTGCCAGTAGTAAAAGCGGGAGCTACTCCTACAATGAGCAGTTCTTC
>TRBJ1-5|NA|15|TRBD1|TRBV28
CASSSGTGGEQPQHF
TGTGCCAGCAGTTCCGGGACAGGGGGCGAGCAGCCCCAGCATTTT
>TRBJ2-6|NA|16|TRBD1|TRBV19
CASSMVQGAGANVLTF
TGTGCCAGTAGTATGGTACAGGGGGCTGGGGCCAACGTCCTGACTTTC
>TRBJ2-2|NA|14|NA|TRBV11-3
CASSSGQNTGELFF
TGTGCCAGCAGCTCGGGACAGAACACCGGGGAGCTGTTTTTT
>TRBJ1-3|NA|14|NA|TRBV7-6
CASGKGSSGNTIYF
TGTGCCAGCGGCAAGGGATCCTCTGGAAACACCATATATTTT
>TRBJ2-2|NA|15|TRBD1|TRBV27
CASSSGQGNTGELFF
TGTGCCAGCAGTTCGGGACAGGGAAACACCGGGGAGCTGTTTTTT
>TRBJ2-5|NA|15|NA|TRBV5-4
CASSSITGGEETQYF
TGTGCCAGCAGCTCTATCACAGGGGGGGAAGAGACCCAGTACTTC
>TRBJ2-1|once|15|TRBD2|TRBV19
CASSTSSGAYNEQFF
TGTGCCAGTAGTACTTCTAGCGGAGCCTACAATGAGCAGTTCTTC
>TRBJ2-7|NA|15|TRBD2|TRBV19
CASSIVGRAPYEQYF
TGTGCCAGTAGTATCGTCGGGAGGGCTCCCTACGAGCAGTACTTC
>TRBJ2-7|medium-sized|16|TRBD2|TRBV18
CASSPPLSGSPYEQYF
TGTGCCAGCTCACCCCCCCTGAGCGGGAGCCCCTACGAGCAGTACTTC
>TRBJ1-4|NA|11|NA|TRBV19
CASGRIEKLFF
TGTGCCAGTGGGAGAATTGAAAAACTGTTTTTT
>TRBJ2-1|NA|16|TRBD2|TRBV5-1
CASSLVPAGDYNEQFF
TGCGCCAGCAGCTTGGTTCCAGCGGGGGACTACAATGAGCAGTTCTTC
>TRBJ1-2|NA|13|NA|TRBV7-2
CASALPVIYGYTF
TGTGCCAGCGCCCTTCCGGTGATCTATGGCTACACCTTC
>TRBJ1-1|NA|14|NA|TRBV19
CASSIRGPNTEAFF
TGTGCCAGTAGTATTCGGGGGCCAAACACTGAAGCTTTCTTT
>TRBJ1-5|few|17|TRBD1|TRBV25-1
CASSATGTGGRNQPQHF
TGTGCCAGCAGTGCCACCGGGACAGGGGGACGCAATCAGCCCCAGCATTTT
>TRBJ2-7|NA|12|NA|TRBV11-2
CASSLVFGEQYF
TGTGCCAGCAGCTTAGTTTTCGGCGAGCAGTACTTC
>TRBJ2-4|NA|13|NA|TRBV19
CATSSGGTNIQYF
TGTGCCACCTCCTCCGGTGGGACGAACATTCAGTACTTC
>TRBJ2-7|few|14|NA|TRBV10-2
CASSEYGRSYEQYF
TGCGCCAGCAGTGAGTATGGGCGCTCCTACGAGCAGTACTTC
>TRBJ1-1|NA|14|NA|TRBV6-4
CASSDSNRATEAFF
TGTGCCAGCAGTGACTCGAACAGGGCTACTGAAGCTTTCTTT
>TRBJ2-2|once|15|NA|TRBV7-6
CASSLLARNTGELFF
TGTGCCAGCAGCTTGCTAGCGAGGAACACCGGGGAGCTGTTTTTT
>TRBJ2-3|NA|17|NA|TRBV21-1
CASSKGATSNGTDTQYF
TGTGCCAGCAGCAAAGGCGCGACTAGCAACGGGACAGATACGCAGTATTTT
>TRBJ1-1|NA|14|NA|TRBV29-1
CSVTVRLGSTEAFF
TGCAGCGTTACAGTCAGACTGGGAAGCACTGAAGCTTTCTTT